The entry below gives a single T cell receptor (beta chain) sequence along with its context. Its antigen is not yet known. Per-nucleotide qualities are absent, and no much larger clonotype sits a single base away. To prepare the library, the immunoSEQ multiplex PCR assay was applied. This immuneACCESS table, as held by TCRdb, lists in-frame sequences with V and J called but not all clones. Of the missing ones, under half trace to an unresolved V gene in checked studies; the others have no known cause. The sample has fewer than 90,000 clones on record, 92% of them singletons. The ten top clones hold about 0.4% of the sample. The germline V gene gives CDR1 as SGHTA and CDR2 as FQGNSA. There are 14 amino acids in the CDR3, from cysteine to phenylalanine inclusive. This entry keeps only the CDR3 DNA: 42 bases, framed from base 1. The germline V end is reduced by 5 bases and the J end by 6 bases; junction bases left unmatched: 6.

This entry is derived from a study of technical replicates of blood from a few donors (dated by TCRdb to 2016 to 2017). The source is a human donor in good health. The sequenced sample was T cells isolated from PBMCs. The sequence links TRBV7-2 to TRBJ2-2; 7 bases in between match TRBD2. The DNA sequence is given as TGTGCCAGCAGCCCCCTGGCGGGAGCCGGGGAGCTGTTTTTT. It translates to CASSPLAGAGELFF.